The next 17 T cell receptor beta chains were all read from a single sample in a study of CD8 T cells in ankylosing spondylitis (dated by TCRdb to the late 2010s). What the work shows at the level of the full study, not this receptor alone: Blood from ankylosing spondylitis patients appeared to be characterized by a TCR beta motif composed of eight or nine highly homologous amino acid variants.

The library was built by means of 5' RACE. TCRdb names Illumina HiSeq 2500 as the instrument used. TCRdb's own reprocessing of the public reads used fastp at Q25 and MiXCR and kept productive beta chains. Here each entry gathers all rows of one CDR3 protein and keeps the most common genes and DNA. This sample is represented by 220,000 or so distinct CDR3 sequences; about 18% of them were singletons. The ten most abundant clones make up more than 40% of the sample. The antigens for these receptors are not known. Input material: blood, either unsorted or a sorted T cell fraction (not recorded which). The source is a male donor with ankylosing spondylitis.

This clonotype showed up just a few times. The chain employs TRBV7-9 and TRBJ2-2; TRBD1 matches at 8 bases. With V trimmed by 5 bases and J by 6 bases, 11 bases remained unmatched. Germline assignment: CDR1 SEHNR and CDR2 FQNEAQ (reference sequence). This CDR3 comprises 16 residues. The CDR3 nucleotides are TGTGCCAGCAGCCCAACGACAGGGGCAAATTCCGGGGAGCTGTTTTTT. Encoded protein: CASSPTTGANSGELFF.

This clonotype was observed a few times. The chain has TRBV27 and TRBJ2-4; D is unresolved. With 5 bases removed from V and 0 bases from J, the gap between germline ends came to 8 bases. Germline lookup yields CDR1 MNHEY and CDR2 SMNVEV (reference sequence). This CDR3 comprises 14 residues. The CDR3 sequence: CASSTWLAKNIQYF. DNA for the CDR3: TGTGCCAGCAGTACTTGGCTAGCCAAAAACATTCAGTACTTC.

The chain carries TRBV29-1 and TRBJ2-7; 12 positions agree with TRBD2. Trimming cost V 7 bases and J 2 bases; bases outside gene matches: 15. Germline loops: CDR1 SQVTM, CDR2 ANQGSEA. The CDR3 is 17 amino acids. CDR3 sequence reads: CSGLGLAGSGIAYEQYF. The CDR3 nucleotides are TGCAGCGGATTAGGACTAGCGGGGAGTGGTATTGCCTACGAGCAGTACTTC.

A few counts support this clonotype. This sequence joins TRBV10-3 and TRBJ2-5; 9 nucleotides agree with TRBD1. After removal of 0 bases from V and 4 bases from J, the junction contained 6 bases not matched to a gene. The CDR3 covers 16 residues. From germline, CDR1 is ENHRY and CDR2 SYGVKD. The CDR3 region has the DNA TGTGCCATCAGTGAGTCGGTGGACAGGGGAGGAGAGACCCAGTACTTC. Protein product: CAISESVDRGGETQYF.

The chain links TRBV7-9 to TRBJ2-1, with TRBD1 matching over 9 bases. The CDR3 totals 16 residues. V was pared by 1 base and J by 7 bases, with 8 bases of the junction left unmatched. Germline V CDR1 and CDR2: SEHNR, FQNEAQ (reference sequence). The CDR3 sequence: CASSLEGQGFGNEQFF. The CDR3 DNA reads as TGTGCCAGCAGCTTAGAGGGACAGGGTTTTGGAAATGAGCAGTTCTTC. Complete variable domain (other parts from reference TRBV7-9 and TRBJ2-1): DTGVSQNPRHKITKRGQNVTFRCDPISEHNRLYWYRQTLGQGPEFLTYFQNEAQLEKSRLLSDRFSAERPKGSFSTLEIQRTEQGDSAMYLCASSLEGQGFGNEQFFGPGTRLTVL.

The rearrangement joins TRBV7-6 to TRBJ1-6; D is uncertain. Germline V gives CDR1 SGHVS, CDR2 FNYEAQ. V was clipped by 1 base and J by 6 bases, with 13 bases between them. CDR3 size: 16 residues. CDR3 nucleotides: TGTGCCAGCAGCTTAGGCCCGGCAGAGACTAATTCACCCCTCCACTTT. Translated, it gives CASSLGPAETNSPLHF.

This clonotype was picked up a small number of times. CDR3 DNA sequence: TGTGCCAGCAGGCGTGATGATGGAACCCGCTACGAGCAGTACTTC. This codes for CASRRDDGTRYEQYF. This chain joins TRBV27 and TRBJ2-7; D is unclear. Germline values: CDR1 MNHEY, CDR2 SMNVEV (reference sequence). Deletions cut 6 bases from V and 3 bases from J, with 18 bases between. This CDR3 is 15 amino acids long.

This clonotype came up many times. The V and J genes are TRBV20-1 and TRBJ2-7; D remains unclear. This CDR3 region has 13 residues. The V gene's germline CDR1 is DFQATT and CDR2 SNEGSKA (reference sequence). Trimming cost V 2 bases and J 0 bases, with 8 bases left between them. CDR3 nucleotide sequence: TGCAGTGCTAGAACCAGATACTCCTACGAGCAGTACTTC. Translation gives CSARTRYSYEQYF.

The J gene is TRBJ2-7, the V gene TRBV27, with TRBD1 identical over 9 bases. Trimming cost V 3 bases and J 5 bases; bases outside gene matches: 5. The CDR3 runs to 14 residues. Germline CDR1 is MNHEY and CDR2 is SMNVEV (reference sequence). The DNA for the CDR3 is TGTGCCAGCAGTTTCGGGACAGGGATGCACGAGCAGTACTTC. It specifies CASSFGTGMHEQYF.

The rearrangement joins TRBV7-3 to TRBJ2-5, with TRBD2 matching 9 bases. Germline values: CDR1 SGHTA, CDR2 FQGTGA. The J segment lost 1 base and the V segment lost 2 bases, leaving 5 bases of the junction unmatched. The CDR3 has 16 residues. The CDR3 DNA follows: TGTGCCAGCAGCTTAGGTAGCGGGAGCCCCCAAGAGACCCAGTACTTC. As protein: CASSLGSGSPQETQYF.

This clonotype was seen a few times. The V gene is TRBV27, the J gene TRBJ1-5; D is unclear. Looked up from germline, CDR1 is MNHEY and CDR2 is SMNVEV (reference sequence). V lost 3 bases and J 3 bases, leaving 6 bases between the germline ends. The CDR3 runs to 13 residues. The CDR3 bases are TGTGCCAGCAGTTTTTCGACCAATCAGCCCCAGCATTTT. Protein sequence: CASSFSTNQPQHF.

This clonotype was picked up a small number of times. The chain links TRBV5-1 to TRBJ2-1, with TRBD2 as a possible D gene (6 bases). The CDR3 consists of 15 residues. Germline CDR1 SGHRS, CDR2 YFSETQ. V dropped 6 bases and J dropped 5 bases, with 18 bases sitting between them. The CDR3 loop is CASTRLMGEDNEQFF. The CDR3 nucleotides are TGCGCCAGCACCCGATTAATGGGGGAGGACAATGAGCAGTTCTTC.

This clonotype was picked up a small number of times. The genes are TRBV5-6 and TRBJ2-1; the D gene is possibly TRBD2 (5 bases). Trimming took 0 bases from V and 5 from J, leaving 18 bases between them. This CDR3 has 17 residues. Germline V gene data show CDR1 as SGHDT and CDR2 as YYEEEE. The CDR3, as DNA: TGTGCCAGCAGCTTGGCTCTAGCTCTCTCCGTCAACAATGAGCAGTTCTTC. Translation gives CASSLALALSVNNEQFF.

This clonotype turned up a few times. The chain carries TRBV12-3 or TRBV12-4 and TRBJ2-3, with TRBD2 identical over 13 bases. The V gene end was trimmed by 4 bases and the J gene end by 7 bases; junction bases not matched to a gene: 5. This CDR3 comprises 15 residues. CDR3 region: CASSSTLAGGNTQYF. DNA of the CDR3: TGTGCCAGCAGTTCTACACTAGCGGGGGGGAATACGCAGTATTTT.

V and J are TRBV5-8 and TRBJ2-7; TRBD1 is a possible D gene (6 bases). CDR1 and CDR2 (germline): SGHTS, YDEGEE. V was shortened by 0 bases and J by 5 bases, with 18 bases between the two germline ends. CDR3 length: 16 residues. The CDR3 reads CASSLVLTGLLNEQYF. Here the CDR3 DNA reads TGTGCCAGCAGCTTGGTCCTTACAGGGTTGCTCAACGAGCAGTACTTC.

This clonotype was counted only a few times. The rearrangement joins TRBV5-6 to TRBJ2-6; possible D gene TRBD1, 5 bases. CDR3 size: 16 residues. Germline values: CDR1 SGHDT, CDR2 YYEEEE. V was clipped by 0 bases and J by 3 bases, with 10 bases between them. CDR3 sequence: CASSLDGAYGANVLTF. The CDR3 DNA follows: TGTGCCAGCAGCTTGGATGGGGCTTATGGGGCCAACGTCCTGACTTTC.

The chain couples TRBV20-1 to TRBJ2-1; 8 nucleotides agree with TRBD2. The germline V gene encodes CDR1 DFQATT and CDR2 SNEGSKA (reference sequence). The J segment lost 0 bases and the V segment lost 0 bases, leaving 13 bases of the junction unmatched. This CDR3 spans 19 amino acids. The CDR3 sequence: CSARDGGLGPFGSYNEQFF. The CDR3, as DNA: TGCAGTGCTAGAGATGGGGGACTAGGACCCTTTGGCTCCTACAATGAGCAGTTCTTC.